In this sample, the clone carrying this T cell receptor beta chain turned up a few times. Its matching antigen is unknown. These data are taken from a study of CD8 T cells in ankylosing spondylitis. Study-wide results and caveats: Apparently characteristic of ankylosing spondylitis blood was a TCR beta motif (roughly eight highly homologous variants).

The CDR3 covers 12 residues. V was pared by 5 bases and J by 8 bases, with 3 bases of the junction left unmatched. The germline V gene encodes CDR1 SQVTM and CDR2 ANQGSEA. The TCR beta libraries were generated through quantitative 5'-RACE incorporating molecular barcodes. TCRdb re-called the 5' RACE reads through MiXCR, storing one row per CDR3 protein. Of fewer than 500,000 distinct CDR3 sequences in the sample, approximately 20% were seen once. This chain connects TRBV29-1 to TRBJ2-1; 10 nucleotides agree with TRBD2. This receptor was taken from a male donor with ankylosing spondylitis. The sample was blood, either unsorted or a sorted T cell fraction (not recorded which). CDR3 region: CSVQREGDEQFF. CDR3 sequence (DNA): TGCAGCGTTCAGCGGGAGGGGGATGAGCAGTTCTTC.